Listed below are T cell receptor beta chains from one sample, sequenced in a study of vaccination and CD4 T cells after COVID-19. These receptors' antigens are unknown. A single record per CDR3 protein comes from TCRdb applying MiXCR to the PCR reads. The table lists about 14,000 distinct CDR3 sequences, about 60% of them singletons, with 6.2% in the top ten. The sample consisted of CD4+ T cells from blood, cultured in vitro. These receptors were collected from a human donor who had recovered from COVID-19. CDR3s include the opening cysteine and the closing phenylalanine or tryptophan. The order of the fields is V gene, CDR3 length, clone size, D gene, J gene, CDR3 protein, CDR3 DNA. A D gene is named only where the DNA matches it firmly. Expanded clones are given a class, and other clones once, few, many or no size at all.

V: TRBV30; length: 8; size: -; D: -; J: TRBJ1-1; CDR3: CAWGRTFF; DNA: TGTGCCTGGGGAAGGACTTTCTTT
V: TRBV10-3; length: 15; size: -; D: TRBD2; J: TRBJ2-5; CDR3: CAISDGLAGVETQYF; DNA: TGTGCCATCAGTGACGGACTAGCGGGAGTGGAGACCCAGTACTTC
V: TRBV27; length: 13; size: -; D: -; J: TRBJ1-1; CDR3: CASSWGRDTEAFF; DNA: TGTGCCAGCAGTTGGGGGCGAGACACTGAAGCTTTCTTT
V: TRBV15; length: 15; size: -; D: -; J: TRBJ2-4; CDR3: CATSRDLRVMDIQYF; DNA: TGTGCCACCAGCAGAGATCTAAGAGTTATGGACATTCAGTACTTC
V: TRBV7-9; length: 15; size: once; D: -; J: TRBJ1-1; CDR3: CASSLSGALNTEAFF; DNA: TGTGCCAGCAGCTTGTCTGGGGCTCTGAACACTGAAGCTTTCTTT
V: TRBV5-8; length: 15; size: -; D: TRBD1; J: TRBJ1-5; CDR3: CASRSRQGGNQPQHF; DNA: TGTGCCAGCAGAAGCCGACAGGGCGGCAATCAGCCCCAGCATTTT
V: TRBV7-9; length: 15; size: -; D: TRBD2; J: TRBJ2-2; CDR3: CASSRGLAGTGELFF; DNA: TGTGCCAGCAGCCGCGGACTAGCGGGGACCGGGGAGCTGTTTTTT
V: TRBV24-1; length: 15; size: -; D: -; J: TRBJ2-5; CDR3: CATSDPGLIQETQYF; DNA: TGTGCCACCAGTGATCCCGGACTGATCCAAGAGACCCAGTACTTC
V: TRBV29-1; length: 12; size: -; D: -; J: TRBJ2-3; CDR3: CSAHSSTDTQYF; DNA: TGCAGCGCTCACTCTAGCACAGATACGCAGTATTTT
V: TRBV2; length: 16; size: -; D: -; J: TRBJ2-5; CDR3: CASSASRARVGETQYF; DNA: TGTGCCAGCAGTGCAAGCAGGGCGAGGGTTGGGGAGACCCAGTACTTC
V: TRBV5-1; length: 14; size: -; D: TRBD1; J: TRBJ2-7; CDR3: CASRETGDSYEQYF; DNA: TGCGCCAGCAGGGAGACAGGGGACTCCTACGAGCAGTACTTC
V: TRBV25-1; length: 15; size: -; D: -; J: TRBJ2-7; CDR3: CASSDHNRGKYEQYF; DNA: TGTGCCAGCAGTGATCACAATAGGGGGAAATACGAGCAGTACTTC
V: TRBV7-9; length: 13; size: -; D: TRBD1; J: TRBJ1-1; CDR3: CASTRTGNTEAFF; DNA: TGTGCCAGCACCCGGACAGGGAACACTGAAGCTTTCTTT
V: TRBV7-9; length: 17; size: -; D: -; J: TRBJ1-1; CDR3: CASSLARDNPLNTEAFF; DNA: TGTGCCAGCAGCTTAGCCCGGGACAACCCTTTGAACACTGAAGCTTTCTTT
V: TRBV7-3; length: 13; size: -; D: -; J: TRBJ1-6; CDR3: CASSFTVNSPLHF; DNA: TGTGCCAGCAGCTTTACAGTAAATTCACCCCTCCACTTT
V: TRBV11-2; length: 14; size: few; D: TRBD2; J: TRBJ2-2; CDR3: CASSFGTSTGELFF; DNA: TGTGCCAGCAGCTTCGGGACTAGCACCGGGGAGCTGTTTTTT
V: TRBV27; length: 14; size: -; D: -; J: TRBJ2-3; CDR3: CASSFPDRTDTQYF; DNA: TGTGCCAGCAGTTTTCCCGATCGCACAGATACGCAGTATTTT
V: TRBV7-2; length: 17; size: -; D: -; J: TRBJ1-3; CDR3: CASSQQGTPLAGNTIYF; DNA: TGTGCCAGCAGCCAACAGGGTACCCCGCTGGCTGGAAACACCATATATTTT
V: TRBV25-1; length: 16; size: -; D: -; J: TRBJ1-4; CDR3: CASSEYGGATNEKLFF; DNA: TGTGCCAGCAGTGAATACGGCGGGGCAACTAATGAAAAACTGTTTTTT
V: TRBV7-9; length: 13; size: -; D: -; J: TRBJ1-5; CDR3: CATAGGGNQPQHF; DNA: TGTGCGACCGCCGGGGGTGGCAATCAGCCCCAGCATTTT
V: TRBV6-4; length: 17; size: -; D: TRBD1; J: TRBJ2-1; CDR3: CASSDGGWTGESNEQFF; DNA: TGTGCCAGCAGTGACGGGGGATGGACAGGAGAGAGCAATGAGCAGTTCTTC
V: TRBV20-1; length: 15; size: few; D: TRBD1; J: TRBJ1-2; CDR3: CSARDPTGGNYGYTF; DNA: TGCAGTGCTAGAGACCCGACAGGGGGCAACTATGGCTACACCTTC
V: TRBV20-1; length: 15; size: few; D: -; J: TRBJ2-5; CDR3: CSARDREWAQETQYF; DNA: TGCAGTGCTAGAGATCGGGAGTGGGCCCAAGAGACCCAGTACTTC
V: TRBV21-1; length: 16; size: -; D: -; J: TRBJ1-5; CDR3: CASSQSGGYSNQPQHF; DNA: TGTGCCAGCAGTCAAAGTGGAGGATATAGCAATCAGCCCCAGCATTTT
V: TRBV6-1; length: 14; size: -; D: -; J: TRBJ1-4; CDR3: CASSEPGVNEKLFF; DNA: TGTGCCAGCAGTGAGCCCGGGGTTAATGAAAAACTGTTTTTT
V: TRBV28; length: 12; size: few; D: -; J: TRBJ1-2; CDR3: CASRGAPYGYTF; DNA: TGTGCCAGCAGGGGGGCCCCCTATGGCTACACCTTC
V: TRBV30; length: 13; size: -; D: -; J: TRBJ1-1; CDR3: CAWTIGGNTEAFF; DNA: TGTGCCTGGACAATAGGGGGGAACACTGAAGCTTTCTTT
V: TRBV10-3; length: 15; size: -; D: TRBD2; J: TRBJ2-5; CDR3: CAIRSGTSGEETQYF; DNA: TGTGCCATCAGATCCGGGACTAGCGGCGAAGAGACCCAGTACTTC
V: TRBV2; length: 14; size: -; D: -; J: TRBJ2-7; CDR3: CASSVRQGENEQYF; DNA: TGTGCCAGCAGTGTCCGGCAGGGCGAGAACGAGCAGTACTTC
V: TRBV28; length: 12; size: once; D: TRBD2; J: TRBJ2-1; CDR3: CASSVSGRDGFF; DNA: TGTGCCAGCAGTGTTAGCGGGAGGGACGGGTTCTTC
V: TRBV6-1; length: 16; size: -; D: TRBD1; J: TRBJ1-4; CDR3: CASSDWGQATGEKLFF; DNA: TGTGCCAGCAGTGATTGGGGACAGGCTACGGGGGAAAAACTGTTTTTT
V: TRBV30; length: 14; size: once; D: -; J: TRBJ1-2; CDR3: CAWSTINRAYGYTF; DNA: TGTGCCTGGAGTACCATTAATCGGGCCTATGGCTACACCTTC
V: TRBV7-2; length: 14; size: few; D: -; J: TRBJ2-3; CDR3: CASSLSSGTDTQYF; DNA: TGTGCCAGCAGCCTGTCTAGCGGCACAGATACGCAGTATTTT
V: TRBV7-8; length: 14; size: -; D: TRBD1; J: TRBJ2-7; CDR3: CASSSLEERQGKYF; DNA: TGTGCCAGCAGCTCGTTAGAGGAGAGACAGGGGAAGTACTTC
V: TRBV2; length: 15; size: -; D: TRBD2; J: TRBJ2-2; CDR3: CASSELAARTGELFF; DNA: TGTGCCAGCAGTGAACTAGCGGCCCGCACCGGGGAGCTGTTTTTT
V: TRBV6-5; length: 13; size: -; D: TRBD1; J: TRBJ1-2; CDR3: CASSYSGQGGYTF; DNA: TGTGCCAGCAGTTACTCCGGACAGGGAGGCTACACCTTC
V: TRBV27; length: 12; size: once; D: -; J: TRBJ1-1; CDR3: CASSLTRGRAFF; DNA: TGTGCCAGCAGTTTAACCAGGGGTCGAGCTTTCTTT
V: TRBV7-6; length: 15; size: -; D: TRBD2; J: TRBJ2-3; CDR3: CASSPRGGGGDTQYF; DNA: TGTGCCAGCAGCCCCCGGGGGGGCGGAGGGGATACGCAGTATTTT
V: TRBV7-2; length: 15; size: once; D: TRBD2; J: TRBJ2-7; CDR3: CASSLVAGGPYEQYF; DNA: TGTGCCAGCAGCTTAGTAGCGGGAGGGCCTTACGAGCAGTACTTC
V: TRBV7-9; length: 14; size: -; D: -; J: TRBJ2-3; CDR3: CAIPYGEGTDTQYF; DNA: TGTGCCATCCCATATGGGGAAGGCACAGATACGCAGTATTTT
V: TRBV6-4; length: 15; size: -; D: -; J: TRBJ2-1; CDR3: CASSDYPADYNEQFF; DNA: TGTGCCAGCAGTGACTACCCAGCGGATTACAATGAGCAGTTCTTC
V: TRBV5-8; length: 13; size: -; D: -; J: TRBJ1-5; CDR3: CASSFGRPQPQHF; DNA: TGTGCCAGCAGCTTCGGACGGCCTCAGCCCCAGCATTTT
V: TRBV19; length: 13; size: -; D: -; J: TRBJ2-2; CDR3: CASSSTAGGELFF; DNA: TGTGCCAGTAGTAGTACGGCGGGCGGGGAGCTGTTTTTT
V: TRBV27; length: 15; size: -; D: -; J: TRBJ1-2; CDR3: CASSLSSLSAYGYTF; DNA: TGTGCCAGCAGTTTATCAAGCCTCAGTGCCTATGGCTACACCTTC
V: TRBV7-6; length: 14; size: few; D: TRBD1; J: TRBJ1-1; CDR3: CASSLGTGGLEAFF; DNA: TGTGCCAGCAGCTTAGGGACAGGGGGTCTTGAAGCTTTCTTT
V: TRBV7-6; length: 15; size: -; D: TRBD1; J: TRBJ1-5; CDR3: CASSEGQGASQPQHF; DNA: TGTGCCAGCAGCGAGGGACAGGGGGCAAGTCAGCCCCAGCATTTT
V: TRBV19; length: 14; size: medium-sized; D: TRBD1; J: TRBJ1-1; CDR3: CASSIDPDREEAFF; DNA: TGTGCCAGTAGTATCGACCCTGACAGGGAGGAAGCTTTCTTT